The 27 T cell receptor beta chains listed next were all sequenced from one sample in a study of OX40 agonist ivuxolimab in advanced cancers. Profiled with immunoSEQ multiplex PCR; TCRdb holds only in-frame clones, not every one. The sample contains about 120,000 clones, 85% to 90% of which appear only once. The specimen comprised CD4+ or CD8+ T cells sorted from blood, sampled in a trial of the OX40 agonist ivuxolimab. These receptors were taken from an adult with an advanced solid tumor such as melanoma, head and neck, liver or kidney cancer.

This chain joins TRBV11-1 and TRBJ1-2; maybe TRBD1 (5 bases). This CDR3 spans 13 amino acids. Trimming shortened V by 2 bases and J by 8 bases, and 12 bases separated the two germline ends. The germline V gene encodes CDR1 SGHAT and CDR2 FQDESV (reference sequence). For the CDR3, the DNA is TGTGCCAGCAGCTTATCCAGGGAAGGAGGCTACACCTTC. This encodes CASSLSREGGYTF. Full variable domain (missing parts from reference TRBV11-1 and TRBJ1-2): EAEVAQSPRYKITEKSQAVAFWCDPISGHATLYWYRQILGQGPELLVQFQDESVVDDSQLPKDRFSAERLKGVDSTLKIQPAELGDSAMYLCASSLSREGGYTFGSGTRLTVV.

This chain uses TRBV2 with TRBJ2-3, with 8 bases matching TRBD1. This CDR3 comprises 14 residues. In germline, CDR1 is SNHLY, CDR2 FYNNEI. J lost 2 bases, V lost 8 bases, and 6 bases had no gene match. The CDR3 loop reads CASHPGGVTDTQYF. CDR3 bases: TGTGCCAGCCACCCAGGGGGCGTCACAGATACGCAGTATTTT.

The rearrangement links TRBV13 to TRBJ2-5; the D gene is possibly TRBD1 (5 bases). Germline V CDR1 and CDR2: PRHDT, FYEKMQ (reference sequence). Trimming removed 6 bases at V and 5 bases at J, with 10 bases between. The CDR3 totals 12 residues. The CDR3 reads CASSKGVETQYF. CDR3 nucleotides: TGTGCCAGCAGTAAAGGGGTTGAGACCCAGTACTTC.

V gene TRBV5-6 combines with J gene TRBJ2-3, with D possibly being TRBD2 (5 bases). V lost 3 bases and J lost 0, with 14 bases in between. The CDR3 contains 16 residues. The germline gives CDR1 SGHDT, CDR2 YYEEEE. As DNA, the CDR3 is TGTGCCAGCAGCTCCAATCCTAGCCTAAGCACAGATACGCAGTATTTT. It encodes CASSSNPSLSTDTQYF.

V usage is TRBV4-3 and J usage is TRBJ2-5; TRBD2 is a possible D gene (5 bases). Per germline, CDR1 LGHNA and CDR2 YSLEER. Trimming left V 1 base short and J 1 base short, with 10 bases between. CDR3 length: 15 residues. The CDR3: CASSQGRSGQETQYF. In DNA form, the CDR3 reads TGCGCCAGCAGCCAAGGGCGCAGCGGCCAAGAGACCCAGTACTTC.

The chain employs TRBV19 and TRBJ2-5; D might be TRBD1 (5 bases). The V gene's germline CDR1 is LNHDA and CDR2 SQIVND (reference sequence). The CDR3 consists of 13 residues. The ends were cut back, 3 bases at V and 1 base at J, with 6 bases in the middle. The CDR3 DNA is TGTGCCAGTAGTATTGACAGCCAAGAGACCCAGTACTTC. Protein product: CASSIDSQETQYF.

Here the CDR3 reads CASNSGQNLEAFF. CDR3 nucleotide sequence: TGTGCCAGCAACTCCGGACAGAACCTAGAAGCTTTCTTT. The V call is TRBV28, the J call TRBJ1-1; tentatively, D is TRBD1 (6 bases). CDR3 length: 13 amino acids. Trimming took 7 bases from V and 8 from J, leaving 17 bases between them. The germline V gene encodes CDR1 MDHEN and CDR2 SYDVKM. The whole variable domain, filled in from reference TRBV28 and TRBJ1-1, reads DVKVTQSSRYLVKRTGEKVFLECVQDMDHENMFWYRQDPGLGLRLIYFSYDVKMKEKGDIPEGYSVSREKKERFSLILESASTNQTSMYLCASNSGQNLEAFFGQGTRLTVV.

As DNA, the CDR3 is TGTGCCAGCAGCAACCTCCAATCACTAGCGGGGGAGACCCAGTACTTC. Translating gives CASSNLQSLAGETQYF. V usage is TRBV5-4 and J usage is TRBJ2-5, with 10 bases that match TRBD2. J gave up 5 bases and V 4 bases, and 11 bases lay outside the gene matches. This CDR3 region has 16 residues. Germline CDR1 is SGHNT and CDR2 is YYREEE (reference sequence).

V gene TRBV5-6 combines with J gene TRBJ1-2, with 7 bases that match TRBD1. CDR3 size: 12 residues. V dropped 4 bases and J dropped 8; count of bases not matched to a gene: 5. The germline gives CDR1 SGHDT, CDR2 YYEEEE. The CDR3: CASSAQGRGYTF. DNA of the CDR3: TGTGCCAGCAGCGCACAGGGGAGGGGCTACACCTTC.

The chain is built from TRBV9 and TRBJ2-1; 13 positions agree with TRBD2. The CDR3 extends over 19 amino acids. The germline gives CDR1 SGDLS, CDR2 YYNGEE. V shed 4 bases and J 0 bases; nucleotides not matched to a gene: 10. The CDR3 coding sequence is TGTGCCAGCAGCCCCGCCGGGACTAGCGGGGAGAGCTCCTACAATGAGCAGTTCTTC. It encodes CASSPAGTSGESSYNEQFF. Looking up the rest from reference TRBV9 and TRBJ2-1 gives the full variable domain: DSGVTQTPKHLITATGQRVTLRCSPRSGDLSVYWYQQSLDQGLQFLIQYYNGEERAKGNILERFSAQQFPDLHSELNLSSLELGDSALYFCASSPAGTSGESSYNEQFFGPGTRLTVL.

This chain uses TRBV18 with TRBJ1-4, with 7 bases aligning to TRBD1. The V gene's germline CDR1 is KGHSH and CDR2 LQKENI. V trimming: 4 bases; J trimming: 8 bases; junction bases outside the gene matches: 10. CDR3 length: 15 residues. The CDR3 spells CASSLNRGAGEKLFF. The CDR3 DNA sequence: TGTGCCAGCTCACTAAACAGGGGCGCTGGAGAAAAACTGTTTTTT.

This clone occurred once. This chain uses TRBV2 with TRBJ2-2; TRBD1 agrees at 7 bases. The germline V gene has CDR1 SNHLY and CDR2 FYNNEI. Unmatched junction bases numbered 8, after V lost 6 bases and J lost 4 bases. The CDR3 loop spans 15 amino acids. CDR3 in DNA: TGTGCCAGCAGCAAAGACAGGGTGACCACCGGGGAGCTGTTTTTT. This codes for CASSKDRVTTGELFF.

This clone was detected a few times. The rearrangement uses TRBV10-3 and TRBJ1-1; 7 bases align to TRBD1. Per the germline V gene, CDR1 is ENHRY and CDR2 is SYGVKD. Losses at the gene ends were 5 bases for V and 6 bases for J; bases not matched to a gene: 3. This CDR3 has 12 residues. In DNA, the CDR3 is TGTGCCATCAGTCGACAGGGAGCTGAAGCTTTCTTT. This gives the protein CAISRQGAEAFF.

V and J are TRBV18 and TRBJ2-7; D is undetermined. The CDR3 totals 13 residues. Germline V gene lookup returns CDR1 KGHSH and CDR2 LQKENI. Trimming cost V 2 bases and J 3 bases, with 8 bases left between them. CDR3 sequence (DNA): TGTGCCAGCTCACCAACGGATCTCTACGAGCAGTACTTC. Translated: CASSPTDLYEQYF. Looking up the rest from reference TRBV18 and TRBJ2-7 gives the full variable domain: NAGVMQNPRHLVRRRGQEARLRCSPMKGHSHVYWYRQLPEEGLKFMVYLQKENIIDESGMPKERFSAEFPKEGPSILRIQQVVRGDSAAYFCASSPTDLYEQYFGPGTRLTVT.

To note about this clone: The junction departs from the called germline gene at one end, perhaps through a read error. The identical CDR3 is also encoded by other nucleotide sequences in the sample. This CDR3 reads CASSLLAGGRETQYF. The CDR3 region has the DNA TGTGCTAGCAGCTTACTAGCGGGGGGTCGGGAGACCCAGTACTTC. This sequence joins TRBV7-7 and TRBJ2-5, with 12 bases identical to TRBD2. The CDR3 has 15 amino acids. Germline lookup yields CDR1 SSHAT and CDR2 FNYEAQ (reference sequence).

The V gene is TRBV11-3, the J gene TRBJ2-7; tentatively, D is TRBD2 (6 bases). Per the germline V gene, CDR1 is SGHNT and CDR2 is YENEEA. Trimming left V 6 bases short and J 5 bases short, with 17 bases between. The length of the CDR3 is 14 residues. CDR3 sequence (DNA): TGTGCCAGCAGTTCGGGGACCGGGGGTGACGAGCAGTACTTC. Residues: CASSSGTGGDEQYF.

The rearrangement joins TRBV11-2 to TRBJ1-4; 8 bases are shared with TRBD1. The CDR3 loop spans 14 amino acids. Losses at the gene ends were 4 bases for V and 8 bases for J; bases not matched to a gene: 6. Germline CDR1 reads SGHAT; CDR2 reads FQNNGV. DNA of the CDR3: TGTGCCAGCAGCTACCAGGGGGCAAGAGAAAAACTGTTTTTT. Its protein product is CASSYQGAREKLFF.

As concerns this clone: The same CDR3 arises from other DNA sequences in this sample as well. This rearrangement joins TRBV28 to TRBJ1-2; a weak D match, TRBD1 (5 bases). This CDR3 spans 12 amino acids. With 8 bases removed from V and 8 bases from J, the gap between germline ends came to 15 bases. The germline CDR1 and CDR2 sequences are MDHEN and SYDVKM. CDR3 sequence (DNA): TGTGCCAGCTGGGGGGTGATCTACGGCTACACCTTC. Protein sequence: CASWGVIYGYTF.

This clone was counted a single time. As DNA, the CDR3 is TGTGCCAGCAGCCAAGATCCCCTTTCCTTAGGAGATACGCAGTATTTT. Its translation: CASSQDPLSLGDTQYF. This chain joins TRBV14 and TRBJ2-3; no definite D call. The CDR3 runs 16 residues. V was trimmed by 0 bases and J by 5 bases, leaving 15 bases between them. CDR1 is SGHDN, CDR2 FVKESK, per germline.

The chain uses TRBV30 and TRBJ1-3; D uncertain. Per the germline V gene, CDR1 is GTSNPN and CDR2 is SVGIG (reference sequence). The CDR3 totals 12 residues. V lost 6 bases, J lost 3 bases, and 9 bases lay in between. The CDR3 nucleotides read TGTGCCTGTTATAAGGGTGGAAACACCATATATTTT. This codes for CACYKGGNTIYF. The full variable domain, completed using reference TRBV30 and TRBJ1-3, is SQTIHQWPATLVQPVGSPLSLECTVEGTSNPNLYWYRQAAGRGLQLLFYSVGIGQISSEVPQNLSASRPQDRQFILSSKKLLLSDSGFYLCACYKGGNTIYFGEGSWLTVV.

The J gene is TRBJ1-2, the V gene TRBV5-4; unclear D gene. Trimming took off 5 bases at V and 2 bases at J, with 4 bases between the two ends. The CDR3 sequence is 11 residues long. Germline assignment: CDR1 SGHNT and CDR2 YYREEE (reference sequence). CDR3 sequence reads: CASSENYGYTF. In DNA form, the CDR3 reads TGTGCCAGCAGTGAGAACTATGGCTACACCTTC.

CDR3 in amino acids: CASIVVERGPETQYF. Written as DNA, the CDR3 is TGTGCCAGCATCGTCGTCGAGCGGGGGCCCGAGACCCAGTACTTC. The chain links TRBV6-1 to TRBJ2-5, with TRBD2 identical over 8 bases. V dropped 7 bases and J dropped 5; count of bases not matched to a gene: 12. The germline V gene encodes CDR1 MNHNS and CDR2 SASEGT. The CDR3 is made up of 15 amino acids.

The gene calls are TRBV6-5 and TRBJ2-7; TRBD1 matches at 9 bases. The CDR3 has 15 amino acids. Germline CDR1 MNHEY, CDR2 SVGAGI. The V gene end was trimmed by 8 bases and the J gene end by 1 base; junction bases not matched to a gene: 9. The CDR3 protein is CASRRQGQGSYEQYF. In nucleotides, the CDR3 is TGTGCCAGCCGACGTCAGGGACAGGGTTCCTACGAGCAGTACTTC.

In its sample, this clone was seen once. This rearrangement joins TRBV6-5 to TRBJ2-7; D may be TRBD1 (6 bases). Looked up from germline, CDR1 is MNHEY and CDR2 is SVGAGI. This CDR3 contains 16 residues. The V end lost 0 bases, the J end lost 3 bases, and 15 bases lay between the germline ends. The CDR3 coding sequence is TGTGCCAGCAGTTACTCCAGGGCTGGGACAAACTACGAGCAGTACTTC. This codes for CASSYSRAGTNYEQYF.

The chain combines TRBV30 with TRBJ2-1; 10 bases map to TRBD2. The V and J ends lost 2 bases and 6 bases, in that order; junction bases with no gene match: 4. The CDR3 contains 14 residues. Germline CDR1 GTSNPN, CDR2 SVGIG (reference sequence). CDR3: CAWSLAGASNEQFF. In DNA, the CDR3 is TGTGCCTGGAGTCTAGCGGGGGCATCCAATGAGCAGTTCTTC.

The chain has TRBV2 and TRBJ2-7, with TRBD1 matching 11 bases. Germline CDR1 SNHLY, CDR2 FYNNEI. This CDR3 comprises 14 residues. After removal of 7 bases from V and 3 bases from J, the junction contained 5 bases not matched to a gene. The CDR3 DNA sequence: TGTGCCAGCACTGGGGGGACAGGGGGCTACGAGCAGTACTTC. Protein sequence: CASTGGTGGYEQYF.

The chain couples TRBV28 to TRBJ1-1; maybe TRBD1 (5 bases). This CDR3 contains 15 residues. CDR1 and CDR2 (germline): MDHEN, SYDVKM. V was cut by 7 bases and J by 0 bases, with 15 bases left in between. CDR3 coding DNA: TGTGCCAGCAACGGATGGGGGGATATGAACACTGAAGCTTTCTTT. Residues: CASNGWGDMNTEAFF. Supplemented by reference TRBV28 and TRBJ1-1, the full variable domain reads DVKVTQSSRYLVKRTGEKVFLECVQDMDHENMFWYRQDPGLGLRLIYFSYDVKMKEKGDIPEGYSVSREKKERFSLILESASTNQTSMYLCASNGWGDMNTEAFFGQGTRLTVV.